Here is one T cell receptor (beta chain) with its context. These data originate in a study of blood T cell repertoires in COVID-19. Study background: COVID-19 samples from acute and convalescent phases originated in the United States, Italy and Spain.

After removal of 2 bases from V and 8 bases from J, the junction contained 10 bases not matched to a gene. This CDR3 contains 16 residues. In germline, CDR1 is SGDLS, CDR2 YYNGEE. Sequencing was performed with immunoSEQ multiplex PCR; in TCRdb, only in-frame clones are kept and a portion is missing. The data show roughly 60,000 clones, 85% to 95% seen once. The sequence derives from a man between 45 and 60 years old with active COVID-19. The sequencing input was peripheral blood. The chain links TRBV9 to TRBJ1-6, with TRBD1 identical over 7 bases. The CDR3 protein is CASSVSPTGVDSPLHF. The CDR3 nucleotides are TGTGCCAGCAGCGTCTCTCCAACAGGGGTGGATTCACCCCTCCACTTT.